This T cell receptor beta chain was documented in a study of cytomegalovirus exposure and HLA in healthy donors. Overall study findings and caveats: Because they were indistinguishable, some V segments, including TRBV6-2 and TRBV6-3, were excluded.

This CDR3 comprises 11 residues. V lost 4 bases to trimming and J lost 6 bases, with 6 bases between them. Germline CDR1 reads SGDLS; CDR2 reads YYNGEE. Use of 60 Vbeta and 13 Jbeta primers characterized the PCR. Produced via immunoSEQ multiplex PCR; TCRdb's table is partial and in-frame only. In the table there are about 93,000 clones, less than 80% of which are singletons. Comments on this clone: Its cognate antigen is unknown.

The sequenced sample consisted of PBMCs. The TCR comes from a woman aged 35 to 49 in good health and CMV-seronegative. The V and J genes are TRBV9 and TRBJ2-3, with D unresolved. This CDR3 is CASSSRDTQYF. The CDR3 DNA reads TGTGCCAGCAGCTCTCGGGATACGCAGTATTTT.